Reported below is one T cell receptor beta chain. The CDR3 totals 15 residues. Germline V gives CDR1 LGHDT, CDR2 YNNKEL (reference sequence). With 1 base removed from V and 4 bases from J, the gap between germline ends came to 11 bases. The authors' processing: For nucleated cells, counts were estimated from reference gene primer amplification. Using immunoSEQ multiplex PCR, the repertoire was profiled, and TCRdb retains in-frame clones only, with some absent. The V and J calls and clone size come from that table; D and trimming were worked out from the DNA. The sample lists 90,000 or so clones; approximately 88% were seen once. The data were obtained in a study of blood T cell repertoires in COVID-19. About the study: COVID-19 samples from acute and convalescent phases originated in the United States, Italy and Spain. The cDNA or gDNA used as material had been derived from T cells, B-cell-depleted T cells, or PBMCs.

The rearrangement uses TRBV3-1 (or the pseudogene TRBV3-2) and TRBJ2-1; possible D gene TRBD2, 5 bases. Sequencing used peripheral blood. This clonotype originated in a man aged 55 to 70 with acute or convalescent COVID-19. CDR3 bases: TGTGCCAGCAGCCAAGGGAGGATGGGGTACAATGAGCAGTTCTTC. Translating gives CASSQGRMGYNEQFF.